This T cell receptor (beta chain) is drawn from a study of T cells expressing NK-cell markers. From its re-call of the 5' RACE reads, TCRdb lists each CDR3 protein once, without DNA. The sample data list about 370,000 distinct CDR3 sequences. The TCR was taken from a woman aged 45-60 years in good health. Sequenced input: blood T cells: a sorted CD56 or NKG2C T cell subset, CD4+ or CD8+ T cells, or bulk PBMC T cells (not recorded which).

CDR3: CASSGTSAGEQFF. The chain is built from TRBV19 and TRBJ2-1; the TCRdb D gene call, TRBD2, has no DNA to confirm it. This CDR3 comprises 13 residues. The V gene's germline CDR1 is LNHDA and CDR2 SQIVND (reference sequence).